The clone carrying this TCR beta chain was found many times. The target antigen is unknown. The data are from a study of early T cells in non-severe SARS-CoV-2 infection. Overall study: The authors sequenced bulk RNA from unsorted whole blood, leaving chains unpaired. General study results and limits: Missing private and CD4 specificities, VDJdb matching favored anti-spike CD8 responses.

The length of the CDR3 is 13 residues. Trimming took 7 bases from V and 8 from J; bases not matched to a gene: 5. Unique molecular identifiers were added to individual cDNA molecules. Using its own MiXCR run on the 5' RACE reads, TCRdb lists one record per CDR3 protein. The sample yields about 34,000 distinct CDR3 sequences, more than 5% seen once. The sample was whole blood. The chain links TRBV12-3 or TRBV12-4 to TRBJ1-5; TRBD1 aligns across 10 bases. The receptor was isolated from an adult who was a healthcare worker with PCR-confirmed SARS-CoV-2 infection or an uninfected control (not recorded which). Written as DNA, the CDR3 is TGTGCCAGCATGGGACAGGGGAGCGAGCCCCAGCATTTT. Residues: CASMGQGSEPQHF.